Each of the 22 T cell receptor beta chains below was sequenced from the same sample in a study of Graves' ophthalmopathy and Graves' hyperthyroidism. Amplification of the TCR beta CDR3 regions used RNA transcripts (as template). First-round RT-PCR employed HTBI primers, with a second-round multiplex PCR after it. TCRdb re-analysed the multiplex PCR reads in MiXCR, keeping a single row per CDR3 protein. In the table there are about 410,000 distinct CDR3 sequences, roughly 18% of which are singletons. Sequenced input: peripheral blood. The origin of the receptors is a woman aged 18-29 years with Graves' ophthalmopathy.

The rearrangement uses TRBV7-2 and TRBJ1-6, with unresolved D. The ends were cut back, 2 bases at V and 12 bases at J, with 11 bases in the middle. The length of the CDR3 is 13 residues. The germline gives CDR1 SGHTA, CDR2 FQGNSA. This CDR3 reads CASSLPPPLPLHF. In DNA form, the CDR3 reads TGTGCCAGCAGCTTACCCCCCCCTCTACCCCTCCACTTT.

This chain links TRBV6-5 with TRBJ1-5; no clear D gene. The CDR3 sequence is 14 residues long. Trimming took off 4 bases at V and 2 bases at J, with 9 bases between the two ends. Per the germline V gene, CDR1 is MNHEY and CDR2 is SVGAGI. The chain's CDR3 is CASSSGLGNQPQHF. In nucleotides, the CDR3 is TGTGCCAGCAGTTCGGGGTTGGGCAATCAGCCCCAGCATTTT.

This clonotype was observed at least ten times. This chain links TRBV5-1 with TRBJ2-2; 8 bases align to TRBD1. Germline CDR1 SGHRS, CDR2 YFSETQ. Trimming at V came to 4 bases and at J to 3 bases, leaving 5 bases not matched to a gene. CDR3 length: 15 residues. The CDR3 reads CASSRGQGYTGELFF. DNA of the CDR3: TGCGCCAGCAGCCGTGGACAGGGCTACACCGGGGAGCTGTTTTTT.

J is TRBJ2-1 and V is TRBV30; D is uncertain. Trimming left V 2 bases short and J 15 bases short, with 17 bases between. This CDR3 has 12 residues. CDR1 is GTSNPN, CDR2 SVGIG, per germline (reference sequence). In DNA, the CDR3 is TGTGCCTGGAGTACAACGTCCCGCGGTCCGTTCTTC. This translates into CAWSTTSRGPFF.

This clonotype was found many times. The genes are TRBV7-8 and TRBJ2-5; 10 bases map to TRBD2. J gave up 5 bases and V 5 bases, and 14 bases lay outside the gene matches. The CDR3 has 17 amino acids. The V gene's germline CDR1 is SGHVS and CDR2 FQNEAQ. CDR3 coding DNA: TGTGCCAGCAGCCCATGGTTTGCTAGCGGGAGTGGTGAGACCCAGTACTTC. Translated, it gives CASSPWFASGSGETQYF.

The CDR3 DNA reads TGCAGCGTTGAATCCGGGACAGGGGGTTCACAGTACTTC. Its translation is CSVESGTGGSQYF. The chain links TRBV29-1 to TRBJ2-7, with TRBD1 identical over 11 bases. Germline V CDR1 and CDR2: SQVTM, ANQGSEA. The CDR3 sequence is 13 residues long. The J segment lost 10 bases and the V segment lost 2 bases, leaving 7 bases of the junction unmatched.

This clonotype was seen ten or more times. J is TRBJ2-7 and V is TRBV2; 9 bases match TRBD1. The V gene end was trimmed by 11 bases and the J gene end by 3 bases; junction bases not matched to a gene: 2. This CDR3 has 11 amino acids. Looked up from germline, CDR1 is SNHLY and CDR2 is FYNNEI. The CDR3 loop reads CAGDRVYEQYF. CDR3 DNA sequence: TGTGCCGGGGACAGGGTCTACGAGCAGTACTTC. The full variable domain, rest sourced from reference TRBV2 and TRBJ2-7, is EPEVTQTPSHQVTQMGQEVILRCVPISNHLYFYWYRQILGQKVEFLVSFYNNEISEKSEIFDDQFSVERPDGSNFTLKIRSTKLEDSAMYFCAGDRVYEQYFGPGTRLTVT.

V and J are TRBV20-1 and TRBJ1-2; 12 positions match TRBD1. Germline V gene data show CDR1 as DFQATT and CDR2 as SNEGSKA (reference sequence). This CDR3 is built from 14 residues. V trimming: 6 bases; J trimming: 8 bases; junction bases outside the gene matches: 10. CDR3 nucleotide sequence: TGCAGTGCCCAACCTCCGGGGACAGGGGGCGGCTACACCTTC. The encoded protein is CSAQPPGTGGGYTF.

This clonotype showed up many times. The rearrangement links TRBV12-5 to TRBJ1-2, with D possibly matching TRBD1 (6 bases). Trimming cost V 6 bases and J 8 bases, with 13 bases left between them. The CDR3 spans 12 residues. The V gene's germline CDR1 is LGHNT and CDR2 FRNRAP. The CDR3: CASGDRGLGYTF. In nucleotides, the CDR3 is TGTGCTAGTGGCGACCGGGGGCTAGGCTACACCTTC.

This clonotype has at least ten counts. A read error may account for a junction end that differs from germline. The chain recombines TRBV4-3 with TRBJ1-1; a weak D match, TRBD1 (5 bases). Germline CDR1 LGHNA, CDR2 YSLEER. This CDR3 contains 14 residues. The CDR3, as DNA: TGTGCCAGCTCCCAGGGACCGTTGAACACTGAAGCTTTCTTT. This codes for CASSQGPLNTEAFF.

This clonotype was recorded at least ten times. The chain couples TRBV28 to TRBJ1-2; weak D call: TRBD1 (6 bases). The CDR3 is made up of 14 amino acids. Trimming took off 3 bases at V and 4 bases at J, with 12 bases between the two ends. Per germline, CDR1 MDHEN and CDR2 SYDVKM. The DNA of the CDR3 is TGTGCCAGCAGTTTCTTACAGGGAATCTATGGCTACACCTTC. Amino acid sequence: CASSFLQGIYGYTF.

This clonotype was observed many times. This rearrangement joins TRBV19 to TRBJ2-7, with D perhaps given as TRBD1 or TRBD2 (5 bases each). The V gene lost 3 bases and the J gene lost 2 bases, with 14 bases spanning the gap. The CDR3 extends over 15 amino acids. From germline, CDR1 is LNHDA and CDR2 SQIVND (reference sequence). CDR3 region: CASSMRGQGTYEQYF. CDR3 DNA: TGTGCCAGTAGTATGAGAGGGCAGGGAACCTACGAGCAGTACTTC.

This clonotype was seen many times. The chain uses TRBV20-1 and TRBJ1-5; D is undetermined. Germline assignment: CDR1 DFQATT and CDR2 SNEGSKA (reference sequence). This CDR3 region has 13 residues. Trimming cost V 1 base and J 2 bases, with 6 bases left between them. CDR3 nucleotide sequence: TGCAGTGCTAGAGGACACCGCAATCAGCCCCAGCATTTT. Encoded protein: CSARGHRNQPQHF.

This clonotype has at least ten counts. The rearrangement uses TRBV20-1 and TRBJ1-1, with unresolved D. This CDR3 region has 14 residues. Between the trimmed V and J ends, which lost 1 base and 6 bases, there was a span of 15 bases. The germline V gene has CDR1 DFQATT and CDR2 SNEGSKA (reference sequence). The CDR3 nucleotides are TGCAGTGCTAGAGGGGTAGGAGGCATCGCTGAAGCTTTCTTT. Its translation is CSARGVGGIAEAFF.

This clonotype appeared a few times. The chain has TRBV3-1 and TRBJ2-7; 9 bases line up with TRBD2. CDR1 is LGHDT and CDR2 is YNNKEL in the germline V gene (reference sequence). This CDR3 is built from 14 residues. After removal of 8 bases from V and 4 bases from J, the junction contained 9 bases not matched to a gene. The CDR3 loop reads CASRASGTRYEQYF. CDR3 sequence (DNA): TGTGCCAGCCGGGCTAGCGGGACTAGGTACGAGCAGTACTTC.

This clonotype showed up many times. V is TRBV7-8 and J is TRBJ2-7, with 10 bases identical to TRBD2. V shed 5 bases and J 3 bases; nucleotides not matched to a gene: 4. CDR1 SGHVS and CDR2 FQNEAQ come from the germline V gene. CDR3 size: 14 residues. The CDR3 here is CASSISGGHYEQYF. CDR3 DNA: TGTGCCAGCAGCATTAGCGGGGGGCACTACGAGCAGTACTTC.

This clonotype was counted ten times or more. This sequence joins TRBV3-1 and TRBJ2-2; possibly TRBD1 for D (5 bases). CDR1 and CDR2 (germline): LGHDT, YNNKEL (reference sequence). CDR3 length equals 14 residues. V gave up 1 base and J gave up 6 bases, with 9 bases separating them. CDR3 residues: CASSQGREPGELFF. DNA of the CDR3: TGTGCCAGCAGCCAAGGCAGGGAACCCGGGGAGCTGTTTTTT.

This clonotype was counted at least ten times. The DNA of the CDR3 is TGTGCCAGCAGCCGACAGGGGTATGGCGAGCAGTACTTC. Encoded protein: CASSRQGYGEQYF. The chain joins TRBV7-9 to TRBJ2-7; 8 bases match TRBD1. The CDR3 is made up of 13 amino acids. The junction had 6 bases not matched to a gene; V was cut back by 5 bases and J by 6 bases. Germline V gene sequence: CDR1 SEHNR, CDR2 FQNEAQ (reference sequence).

In DNA, the CDR3 is TGTGCCAGCTCACCCCTCCCGGGACTATCGAACACCGGGGAGCTGTTTTTT. It specifies CASSPLPGLSNTGELFF. V usage is TRBV18 and J usage is TRBJ2-2; 7 nucleotides agree with TRBD2. From germline, CDR1 is KGHSH and CDR2 LQKENI. The CDR3 consists of 17 residues. The V and J ends lost 3 bases and 0 bases, in that order; junction bases with no gene match: 7.

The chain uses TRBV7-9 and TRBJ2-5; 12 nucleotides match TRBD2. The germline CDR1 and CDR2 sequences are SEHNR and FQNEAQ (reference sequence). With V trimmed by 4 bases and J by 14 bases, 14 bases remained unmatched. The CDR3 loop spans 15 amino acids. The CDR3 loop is CASSSRLAGVLETYF. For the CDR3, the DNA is TGTGCCAGCAGCTCCCGACTAGCGGGAGTTCTAGAGACCTACTTC. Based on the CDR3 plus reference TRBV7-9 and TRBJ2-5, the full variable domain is DTGVSQNPRHKITKRGQNVTFRCDPISEHNRLYWYRQTLGQGPEFLTYFQNEAQLEKSRLLSDRFSAERPKGSFSTLEIQRTEQGDSAMYLCASSSRLAGVLETYFGPGTRLLVL.

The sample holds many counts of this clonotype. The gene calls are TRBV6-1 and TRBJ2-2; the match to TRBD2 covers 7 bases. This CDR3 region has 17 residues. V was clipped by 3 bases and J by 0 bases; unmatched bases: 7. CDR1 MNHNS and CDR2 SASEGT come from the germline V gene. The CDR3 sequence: CASSDGGGIPNTGELFF. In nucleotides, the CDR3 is TGTGCCAGCAGTGATGGGGGGGGGATACCGAACACCGGGGAGCTGTTTTTT.

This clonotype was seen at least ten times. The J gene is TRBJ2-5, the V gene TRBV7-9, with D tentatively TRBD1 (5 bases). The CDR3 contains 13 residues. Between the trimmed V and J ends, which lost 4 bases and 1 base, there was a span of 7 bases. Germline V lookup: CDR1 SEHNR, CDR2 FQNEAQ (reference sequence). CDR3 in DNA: TGTGCCAGCAGCTATCAGGGCCAAGAGACCCAGTACTTC. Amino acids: CASSYQGQETQYF.